The 27 T cell receptor beta chains given below trace back to one sample, sequenced in a study of blood T cell repertoires in COVID-19. Assay used: immunoSEQ multiplex PCR; TCRdb lists only in-frame clones, some missing. The table has 35,000 to 45,000 clones, more than 75% seen once. Sequencing was performed on peripheral blood. The receptors shown here come from a woman aged 65 to 85 in a cohort sampled during active COVID-19.

This clone occurred once. The chain couples TRBV18 to TRBJ2-2, with 8 bases fitting TRBD2. This CDR3 comprises 16 residues. Trimming took 3 bases from V and 5 from J; bases not matched to a gene: 8. Looked up from germline, CDR1 is KGHSH and CDR2 is LQKENI. Here the CDR3 reads CASSPLLAAETGELFF. For the CDR3, the DNA is TGTGCCAGCTCACCCTTACTAGCGGCAGAAACCGGGGAGCTGTTTTTT.

The chain couples TRBV28 to TRBJ2-7, with a possible D match to TRBD1 (6 bases). The germline V and J ends were trimmed by 6 bases and 2 bases, with 14 bases remaining between them. The CDR3 has 14 amino acids. Looked up from germline, CDR1 is MDHEN and CDR2 is SYDVKM. CDR3 amino acids: CASSSDRSAYEQYF. The CDR3, as DNA: TGTGCCAGCAGCTCGGACAGATCTGCCTACGAGCAGTACTTC.

This chain links TRBV18 with TRBJ2-1; 7 bases are shared with TRBD1. The junction had 3 bases not matched to a gene; V was cut back by 4 bases and J by 0 bases. Germline CDR1 KGHSH, CDR2 LQKENI. The CDR3 runs 15 residues. The CDR3 reads CASSLGQSSYNEQFF. The CDR3 DNA is TGTGCCAGCTCACTGGGACAGAGCTCCTACAATGAGCAGTTCTTC.

The chain carries TRBV5-1 and TRBJ2-5; the match to TRBD1 covers 7 bases. The CDR3 is 14 amino acids. With V trimmed by 0 bases and J by 5 bases, 4 bases remained unmatched. CDR1 is SGHRS, CDR2 YFSETQ, per germline. The CDR3 DNA follows: TGCGCCAGCAGCTTGGACAGGGGTGGGGAGACCCAGTACTTC. This encodes CASSLDRGGETQYF.

The chain is built from TRBV28 and TRBJ2-3; the match to TRBD2 covers 9 bases. CDR3 length: 14 residues. V shed 6 bases, J shed 6 bases, and the junction held 7 bases outside the gene matches. CDR1 and CDR2 (germline): MDHEN, SYDVKM. In nucleotides, the CDR3 is TGTGCCAGCAGCCGCGCGGGGGGGATTGATACGCAGTATTTT. Encoded protein: CASSRAGGIDTQYF. The complete variable domain, with remaining parts taken from reference TRBV28 and TRBJ2-3, reads DVKVTQSSRYLVKRTGEKVFLECVQDMDHENMFWYRQDPGLGLRLIYFSYDVKMKEKGDIPEGYSVSREKKERFSLILESASTNQTSMYLCASSRAGGIDTQYFGPGTRLTVL.

This rearrangement joins TRBV28 to TRBJ1-2, with 12 nucleotides matching TRBD1. The CDR3 length is 16 residues. The V gene's germline CDR1 is MDHEN and CDR2 SYDVKM. The ends lost 4 bases at V and 8 bases at J; junction bases unmatched: 11. The CDR3 coding sequence is TGTGCCAGCAGTTGGGGGACAGGGGGCTCGATAGGAGGCTACACCTTC. It encodes CASSWGTGGSIGGYTF.

The CDR3 bases are TGCGCCAGCAGCCAGGGGCAACGGACTAGCGGGATCGGGAGGACGCAGTATTTT. As protein: CASSQGQRTSGIGRTQYF. The chain combines TRBV4-1 with TRBJ2-3; TRBD2 matches 12 bases. J lost 9 bases, V lost 3 bases, and 16 bases had no gene match. The germline V gene encodes CDR1 MGHRA and CDR2 YSYEKL. CDR3 length: 18 residues.

This chain joins TRBV6-5 and TRBJ2-5, with 7 bases that match TRBD1. Germline values: CDR1 MNHEY, CDR2 SVGAGI. This CDR3 has 15 amino acids. V trimming: 8 bases; J trimming: 5 bases; junction bases outside the gene matches: 14. In DNA form, the CDR3 reads TGTGCCAGCTTGGGGTGGACAGGCCTGGGGGAGACCCAGTACTTC. As protein: CASLGWTGLGETQYF.

This chain joins TRBV18 and TRBJ2-6, with TRBD1 matching 11 bases. Trimming cost V 5 bases and J 0 bases; bases outside gene matches: 6. This CDR3 has 18 amino acids. In germline, CDR1 is KGHSH, CDR2 LQKENI. CDR3 DNA sequence: TGTGCCAGCTCATCCCGTGGGACAGGGGGCTCTGGGGCCAACGTCCTGACTTTC. Encoded protein: CASSSRGTGGSGANVLTF.

V usage is TRBV28 and J usage is TRBJ2-7, with 10 bases aligning to TRBD1. Per the germline V gene, CDR1 is MDHEN and CDR2 is SYDVKM. The CDR3 contains 15 residues. Trimming at V came to 6 bases and at J to 3 bases, leaving 8 bases not matched to a gene. As DNA, the CDR3 is TGTGCCAGCAGCTCCACCGGGACAGGGGACTACGAGCAGTACTTC. It translates to CASSSTGTGDYEQYF.

This clone turned up a few times. The CDR3 loop reads CASSLELRERETQYF. CDR3 nucleotide sequence: TGTGCCAGCAGCTTAGAATTGAGGGAACGGGAGACCCAGTACTTC. This chain uses TRBV7-9 with TRBJ2-5; D is perhaps TRBD2 (5 bases). The V end lost 1 base, the J end lost 5 bases, and 14 bases lay between the germline ends. This CDR3 is built from 15 residues. In germline, CDR1 is SEHNR, CDR2 FQNEAQ (reference sequence).

This chain links TRBV4-3 with TRBJ2-7; unclear D gene. Germline V gene data show CDR1 as LGHNA and CDR2 as YSLEER. V lost 0 bases and J lost 3, with 12 bases in between. This CDR3 is 15 amino acids long. CDR3 sequence: CASSQDGLGSYEQYF. CDR3 bases: TGCGCCAGCAGCCAAGATGGGTTGGGCAGCTACGAGCAGTACTTC.

The chain has TRBV7-9 and TRBJ2-1; a weak D match, TRBD1 (6 bases). Germline V gene data show CDR1 as SEHNR and CDR2 as FQNEAQ (reference sequence). The CDR3 has 17 residues. The V gene lost 5 bases and the J gene lost 2 bases, with 19 bases spanning the gap. CDR3 sequence reads: CASSPQAWGPTYNEQFF. CDR3 DNA sequence: TGTGCCAGCAGCCCCCAAGCTTGGGGGCCCACCTACAATGAGCAGTTCTTC. Looking up the rest from reference TRBV7-9 and TRBJ2-1 gives the full variable domain: DTGVSQNPRHKITKRGQNVTFRCDPISEHNRLYWYRQTLGQGPEFLTYFQNEAQLEKSRLLSDRFSAERPKGSFSTLEIQRTEQGDSAMYLCASSPQAWGPTYNEQFFGPGTRLTVL.

The V gene is TRBV3-1 (or the pseudogene TRBV3-2), the J gene TRBJ2-7, with unresolved D. Trimming took 1 base from V and 4 from J, leaving 2 bases between them. The V gene's germline CDR1 is LGHDT and CDR2 YNNKEL (reference sequence). The CDR3 covers 11 residues. In DNA, the CDR3 is TGTGCCAGCAGCCAAGTATACGAGCAGTACTTC. This translates into CASSQVYEQYF.

In its sample, this clone was seen a few times. The chain is built from TRBV6-1 and TRBJ1-2, with TRBD1 matching over 7 bases. The trim removed 4 bases at V and 4 bases at J, leaving 15 bases unmatched. The CDR3 length is 17 residues. Per the germline V gene, CDR1 is MNHNS and CDR2 is SASEGT. The DNA for the CDR3 is TGTGCCAGCAGTGCCAACAGGGGAGCGAGAGGGATCTATGGCTACACCTTC. It codes for CASSANRGARGIYGYTF.

The rearrangement uses TRBV7-8 and TRBJ2-2; TRBD1 matches 7 bases. The J segment lost 5 bases and the V segment lost 2 bases, leaving 8 bases of the junction unmatched. This CDR3 region has 16 residues. Germline CDR1 SGHVS, CDR2 FQNEAQ. CDR3 coding DNA: TGTGCCAGCAGCTTACCTCGACAGGGAAAGACCGGGGAGCTGTTTTTT. Amino acids: CASSLPRQGKTGELFF.

The genes are TRBV5-1 and TRBJ2-3; 10 positions agree with TRBD1. Germline trimming cut 4 bases from V and 3 bases from J; bases unmatched to any gene: 2. Germline V gene sequence: CDR1 SGHRS, CDR2 YFSETQ. The length of the CDR3 is 14 residues. CDR3 amino acids: CASSEGQGTDTQYF. The CDR3 nucleotides are TGCGCCAGCAGCGAGGGACAGGGGACAGATACGCAGTATTTT.

This chain links TRBV5-4 with TRBJ2-1; D ambiguous. Germline V lookup: CDR1 SGHNT, CDR2 YYREEE (reference sequence). V lost 0 bases and J 6 bases, leaving 10 bases between the germline ends. CDR3 length: 14 residues. The CDR3 loop is CASSLVVGPNEQFF. As DNA, the CDR3 is TGTGCCAGCAGCTTGGTAGTGGGCCCCAATGAGCAGTTCTTC.

V is TRBV19 and J is TRBJ2-7; 10 nucleotides match TRBD2. The CDR3 spans 15 residues. J lost 0 bases, V lost 7 bases, and 6 bases had no gene match. From germline, CDR1 is LNHDA and CDR2 SQIVND (reference sequence). CDR3 nucleotide sequence: TGTGCCAGTACCGAGCGGGGGGGAGCCTCCTACGAGCAGTACTTC. It is translated as CASTERGGASYEQYF.

J is TRBJ1-5 and V is TRBV7-2; TRBD1 matches at 9 bases. Germline assignment: CDR1 SGHTA and CDR2 FQGNSA. Trimming at V came to 3 bases and at J to 7 bases, leaving 7 bases not matched to a gene. There are 15 residues in the CDR3. The CDR3 loop is CASSLDGQGLQPQHF. The CDR3 nucleotides read TGTGCCAGCAGCTTGGACGGACAGGGGTTACAGCCCCAGCATTTT.

The V call is TRBV6-5, the J call TRBJ1-1; 9 bases fit TRBD1. Germline lookup yields CDR1 MNHEY and CDR2 SVGAGI. Unmatched junction bases numbered 4, after V lost 0 bases and J lost 5 bases. This CDR3 is 15 amino acids long. In nucleotides, the CDR3 is TGTGCCAGCAGTTACTCGGGACAGGGCGAAACTGAAGCTTTCTTT. This translates into CASSYSGQGETEAFF.

Notes on this clone: At one end, the junction sequence differs from germline, possibly due to a read error. This chain links TRBV5-1 with TRBJ2-7, with TRBD2 matching 8 bases. Germline V gives CDR1 SGHRS, CDR2 YFSETQ. CDR3 size: 14 residues. For the CDR3, the DNA is TGCGCCCGCAGCAGCGGACCGGGGGGGGACGAGCAGTACTTC. Its protein is CARSSGPGGDEQYF.

The chain uses TRBV29-1 and TRBJ1-1, with TRBD1 as a possible D gene (6 bases). Trimming took off 5 bases at V and 0 bases at J, with 13 bases between the two ends. This CDR3 is 14 amino acids long. Looked up from germline, CDR1 is SQVTM and CDR2 is ANQGSEA. The CDR3: CSVRGQGLNTEAFF. The CDR3 DNA follows: TGCAGCGTTCGAGGCCAGGGGCTGAACACTGAAGCTTTCTTT.

The chain combines TRBV30 with TRBJ2-7, with 8 bases aligning to TRBD1. CDR3 length: 13 residues. Germline CDR1 GTSNPN, CDR2 SVGIG (reference sequence). Germline trimming cut 6 bases from V and 3 bases from J; bases unmatched to any gene: 7. For the CDR3, the DNA is TGTGCCTGTACGACAGGGGAAGGCTACGAGCAGTACTTC. Translating gives CACTTGEGYEQYF.

A word on this clone: This sample includes further DNA sequences coding for the same CDR3. The chain recombines TRBV19 with TRBJ1-5; 11 nucleotides align to TRBD1. The CDR3 spans 14 residues. CDR1 and CDR2 from the germline V gene are LNHDA and SQIVND (reference sequence). V dropped 5 bases and J dropped 4; count of bases not matched to a gene: 1. The CDR3 loop is CASSGTGGNQPQHF. In DNA, the CDR3 is TGTGCCAGTAGTGGGACAGGGGGAAATCAGCCCCAGCATTTT.

The chain uses TRBV19 and TRBJ2-7, with D maybe TRBD2 (5 bases). V lost 5 bases and J lost 3, with 17 bases in between. CDR1 is LNHDA and CDR2 is SQIVND in the germline V gene (reference sequence). The CDR3 covers 15 residues. The CDR3 nucleotides are TGTGCCAGTAGTCGAACCACTAGTTGGCTCTACGAGCAGTACTTC. Amino acid sequence: CASSRTTSWLYEQYF.

J is TRBJ1-1 and V is TRBV7-8; D unresolved. This CDR3 contains 14 residues. With 2 bases removed from V and 0 bases from J, the gap between germline ends came to 7 bases. Germline V gene lookup returns CDR1 SGHVS and CDR2 FQNEAQ. This CDR3 reads CASSLLAVNTEAFF. The CDR3 DNA is TGTGCCAGCAGCTTACTGGCTGTGAACACTGAAGCTTTCTTT.